This TCR beta chain was sequenced in a study of T-cell reconstitution after alpha-beta-depleted transplantation in children. Findings and limits, study-wide: TCRbeta diversity was high at day 60 in some patients (a result of surviving recipient T cells and thymic progenitors).

The TCRbeta library was prepared with unique molecular identifiers. TCRdb fed the PCR reads into MiXCR, producing one record per CDR3 protein. The repertoire consists of 250,000 to 400,000 distinct CDR3 sequences, with around 20% occurring once and the leading ten covering about 10%. CDR3 length: 15 residues. CDR1 is SEHNR, CDR2 FQNEAQ, per germline (reference sequence). Trimming took 5 bases from V and 4 from J, leaving 17 bases between them. On this clonotype: Its antigen is unknown.

This sample comprised PBMCs, mostly from graft donor cells, obtained 180 days after TCRalphabeta/CD19-depleted stem cell transplant. The chain couples TRBV7-9 to TRBJ1-1; D might be TRBD1 (5 bases). The TCR was taken from a male patient aged 10-17 years who had a stem cell transplant for acute lymphoblastic leukemia, so the T cells may come from the graft donor. The CDR3 DNA reads TGTGCCAGCAGCGATCAGGCCGCGGGGCGCACTGAAGCTTTCTTT. Encoded protein: CASSDQAAGRTEAFF.